Following are 12 T cell receptor beta chains from one sample sequenced in a study of blood T cell repertoires in COVID-19. Assay used: immunoSEQ multiplex PCR; TCRdb lists only in-frame clones, some missing. The data contain about 270,000 clones, approximately 87% of them seen just once; the ten biggest clones take up roughly 12%. The material sequenced was peripheral blood. The origin of the receptors is a woman younger than 45 with COVID-19, enrolled during active disease.

Points on this clone: Other DNA sequences within the sample encode an identical CDR3. Here the CDR3 DNA reads TGTGCCAGCAGTTTAGCGGGGAGCTCCTACGAGCAGTACTTC. It specifies CASSLAGSSYEQYF. The chain joins TRBV27 to TRBJ2-7; D perhaps matches TRBD2 (6 bases). Germline V CDR1 and CDR2: MNHEY, SMNVEV (reference sequence). This CDR3 is built from 14 residues. Trimming took 2 bases from V and 0 from J, leaving 8 bases between them.

The DNA of the CDR3 is TGTGCCAGCAGATATGAGGTGAACACTGAAGCTTTCTTT. It codes for CASRYEVNTEAFF. This rearrangement joins TRBV7-8 to TRBJ1-1; D gene unclear. This CDR3 has 13 amino acids. V gave up 6 bases and J gave up 0 bases, with 8 bases separating them. Germline CDR1 SGHVS, CDR2 FQNEAQ.

The chain recombines TRBV4-1 with TRBJ2-7; TRBD2 aligns across 9 bases. Germline CDR1 is MGHRA and CDR2 is YSYEKL. The trim removed 8 bases at V and 5 bases at J, leaving 10 bases unmatched. The CDR3 runs 14 residues. CDR3 sequence (DNA): TGCGCCAGCTCCCCGGGACTAGCCCGGGACGAGCAGTACTTC. Its protein is CASSPGLARDEQYF.

Comments on this clone: At the DNA level, this CDR3 is encoded by other sequences in the same sample as well. This chain connects TRBV27 to TRBJ1-5, with 8 positions matching TRBD1. Germline V gives CDR1 MNHEY, CDR2 SMNVEV (reference sequence). The length of the CDR3 is 14 residues. V gave up 5 bases and J gave up 2 bases; unmatched junction bases: 2. CDR3 DNA: TGTGCCAGCAGTCTGACAGGGGGCAATCAGCCCCAGCATTTT. Its protein product is CASSLTGGNQPQHF.

This chain links TRBV5-4 with TRBJ2-7, with D perhaps TRBD2 (7 bases). The length of the CDR3 is 15 residues. Between the trimmed V and J ends, which lost 3 bases and 0 bases, there was a span of 13 bases. From germline, CDR1 is SGHNT and CDR2 YYREEE (reference sequence). The CDR3 region is CASSSYRGASYEQYF. CDR3 nucleotide sequence: TGTGCCAGCAGCTCCTACCGGGGGGCCTCCTACGAGCAGTACTTC.

This chain connects TRBV2 to TRBJ1-5; 7 nucleotides agree with TRBD1. J was trimmed by 4 bases and V by 0 bases; bases with no gene match: 3. The germline V gene encodes CDR1 SNHLY and CDR2 FYNNEI. There are 15 residues in the CDR3. The CDR3 spells CASSEARGQNQPQHF. In DNA form, the CDR3 reads TGTGCCAGCAGTGAAGCGAGGGGGCAGAATCAGCCCCAGCATTTT.

The chain recombines TRBV19 with TRBJ2-5, with D possibly matching TRBD2 (7 bases). V shed 0 bases and J shed 4 bases, with 12 bases lying between them. In germline, CDR1 is LNHDA, CDR2 SQIVND (reference sequence). This CDR3 has 15 amino acids. The CDR3, as DNA: TGTGCCAGTAGTATAGATCTAGGGGGGGGAGAGACCCAGTACTTC. Protein product: CASSIDLGGGETQYF.

The V call is TRBV11-2, the J call TRBJ1-2, with D maybe TRBD1 (5 bases). Germline CDR1 reads SGHAT; CDR2 reads FQNNGV. Trimming removed 1 base from V and 0 bases from J, with 12 bases in between. The CDR3 extends over 16 amino acids. This chain's CDR3 is CASSLGTSLANYGYTF. The CDR3 DNA sequence: TGTGCCAGCAGCTTAGGGACATCCCTGGCTAACTATGGCTACACCTTC.

This sequence joins TRBV29-1 and TRBJ1-1; TRBD1 is a possible D gene (6 bases). Germline CDR1 and CDR2: SQVTM and ANQGSEA. Trimming stripped 7 bases from V and 1 base from J, with 19 bases between. This CDR3 region has 15 residues. Written as DNA, the CDR3 is TGCAGCGCTACCCTATTGGGGGCAGCGAACACTGAAGCTTTCTTT. This sequence encodes CSATLLGAANTEAFF.

The chain combines TRBV12-5 with TRBJ2-3, with 14 nucleotides matching TRBD2. Germline CDR1 LGHNT, CDR2 FRNRAP. The CDR3 extends over 18 amino acids. Trimming took 6 bases from V and 0 from J; bases not matched to a gene: 8. The CDR3 loop is CASGQGLAGVDSTDTQYF. DNA for the CDR3: TGTGCTAGTGGCCAGGGACTAGCGGGGGTAGACAGCACAGATACGCAGTATTTT.

The chain has TRBV6-5 and TRBJ2-7; 8 bases are a match to TRBD1. CDR3 length: 14 amino acids. Germline V gene sequence: CDR1 MNHEY, CDR2 SVGAGI. V dropped 6 bases and J dropped 5; count of bases not matched to a gene: 9. The CDR3 DNA is TGTGCCAGCAGGGCCCTTCAGGGGGCTAACGAGCAGTACTTC. It yields the protein CASRALQGANEQYF.

The rearrangement links TRBV4-2 to TRBJ1-5; 7 positions agree with TRBD1. CDR3 length: 13 amino acids. Germline-derived CDR1 and CDR2 are LGHNA and YNFKEQ. V shed 3 bases, J shed 6 bases, and the junction held 2 bases outside the gene matches. The CDR3 is CASSQDRFQPQHF. CDR3 nucleotides: TGTGCCAGCAGCCAGGACAGGTTTCAGCCCCAGCATTTT.